This is a list of T cell receptor beta chains from one sample in a study of early T cells in non-severe SARS-CoV-2 infection. TCRdb re-called the 5' RACE reads through MiXCR, storing one row per CDR3 protein. The sample contains under 85,000 distinct CDR3 sequences, 11% to 15% of which appear only once. Sequencing was performed on whole blood. These receptors originate from an adult who was a healthcare worker with PCR-confirmed SARS-CoV-2 infection or an uninfected control (not recorded which). Both conserved end residues are part of each CDR3. Each record gives: clone size, D gene, V gene, J gene, CDR3 DNA, CDR3 protein. A D gene is named only where the DNA matches it firmly. Some rows mark clone size as missing; the rest say once, few, many or name a class of expanded clone.

>many|TRBD1|TRBV9|TRBJ2-1
TGTGCCAGCAGCGTAGAGGACAGGGTCAGTGAGCAGTTCTTC
CASSVEDRVSEQFF
>many|TRBD2|TRBV9|TRBJ2-1
TGTGCCAGCAGCGAAAGACTAGCGGTGAATGAGCAGTTCTTC
CASSERLAVNEQFF
>NA|NA|TRBV19|TRBJ2-2
TGTGCCAGTCGGGACATCGGGAACACCGGGGAGCTGTTTTTT
CASRDIGNTGELFF
>NA|NA|TRBV4-1|TRBJ1-1
TGCGCCAGCAGCCAAGATACGGCCAGCTCCACTGAAGCTTTCTTT
CASSQDTASSTEAFF
>many|TRBD2|TRBV6-2/TRBV6-3|TRBJ2-1
TGTGCCAGCAGCTCCCAAATAGGACTAGCGGGCTCTTTC
CASSSQIGLAGSF
>NA|TRBD1|TRBV18|TRBJ1-4
TGTGCCAGCTCACCATTCCAAGGGGGCGTTAATGAAAAACTGTTTTTT
CASSPFQGGVNEKLFF
>NA|NA|TRBV29-1|TRBJ2-2
TGCAGCGTTGACAGGTCGGACACCGGGGAGCTGTTTTTT
CSVDRSDTGELFF
>few|NA|TRBV7-2|TRBJ1-5
TGTGCCAGCAGCTTTTCGGGGAATCAGCCCCAGCATTTT
CASSFSGNQPQHF
>NA|NA|TRBV13|TRBJ2-7
TGTGCCAGCAGCATAAGGACAGCTGGCGAGCAGTACTTC
CASSIRTAGEQYF
>NA|NA|TRBV27|TRBJ2-7
TGTGCCAGCAGTTCCTATACAGGTTCCTACGAGCAGTACTTC
CASSSYTGSYEQYF
>NA|TRBD2|TRBV2|TRBJ2-1
TGTGCCAGCAGTGAAGCCAGCGGGGCCAACAATGAGCAGTTCTTC
CASSEASGANNEQFF
>NA|NA|TRBV21-1|TRBJ1-2
TGTGCCAGCAGAACAGGGGGCGAGATCTATGGCTACACCTTC
CASRTGGEIYGYTF
>many|TRBD1|TRBV4-3|TRBJ2-3
TGCGCCAGCAGCGAAGGACAGGGGGCTGTAGATACGCAGTATTTT
CASSEGQGAVDTQYF
>NA|NA|TRBV20-1|TRBJ2-1
TGCAGTGCTAGAGTTCGGGCGGGGAATGAGCAGTTCTTC
CSARVRAGNEQFF